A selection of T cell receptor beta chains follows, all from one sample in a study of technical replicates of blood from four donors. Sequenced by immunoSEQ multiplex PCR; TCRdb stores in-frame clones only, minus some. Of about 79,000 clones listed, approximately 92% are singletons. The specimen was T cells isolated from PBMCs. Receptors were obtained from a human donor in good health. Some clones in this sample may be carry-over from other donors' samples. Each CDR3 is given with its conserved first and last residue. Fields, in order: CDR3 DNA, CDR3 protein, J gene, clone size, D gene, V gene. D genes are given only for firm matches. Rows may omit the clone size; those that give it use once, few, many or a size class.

cdr3_nt: TGTGCCAGCAGCGAAGGGCAACAGGGTGGCAATCAGCCCCAGCATTTT; cdr3_aa: CASSEGQQGGNQPQHF; j_call: TRBJ1-5; clone_size: once; d_call: NA; v_call: TRBV7-2
cdr3_nt: TGCGCCAGCAGCTCTCTGACAGGGGGTCGGAAAAATACGCAGTATTTT; cdr3_aa: CASSSLTGGRKNTQYF; j_call: TRBJ2-3; clone_size: NA; d_call: TRBD1; v_call: TRBV5-1
cdr3_nt: TGTGCCTGGAGTGTATACAGGGGGAATAATGAAAAACTGTTTTTT; cdr3_aa: CAWSVYRGNNEKLFF; j_call: TRBJ1-4; clone_size: NA; d_call: TRBD1; v_call: TRBV30
cdr3_nt: TGTGCCAGCAGTAATGGATGGTTCGGGGACACCATATATTTT; cdr3_aa: CASSNGWFGDTIYF; j_call: TRBJ1-3; clone_size: NA; d_call: NA; v_call: TRBV28
cdr3_nt: TGCGCCAGCAGCCAAGGGCCCTTCCCAGGGACAGAAAATGAAAAACTGTTTTTT; cdr3_aa: CASSQGPFPGTENEKLFF; j_call: TRBJ1-4; clone_size: once; d_call: TRBD1; v_call: TRBV4-1
cdr3_nt: TGTGCCAGCAGCTTAGGGTACCGGGAGACCCAGTACTTC; cdr3_aa: CASSLGYRETQYF; j_call: TRBJ2-5; clone_size: NA; d_call: NA; v_call: TRBV11-1
cdr3_nt: TGTGCCAGCAGTGAAGCGCGGGGGGGAGCCAAAAACATTCAGTACTTC; cdr3_aa: CASSEARGGAKNIQYF; j_call: TRBJ2-4; clone_size: NA; d_call: TRBD2; v_call: TRBV6-1
cdr3_nt: TGTGCCATCAAGCCCTTCGACAGGGGAAACACCGGGGAGCTGTTTTTT; cdr3_aa: CAIKPFDRGNTGELFF; j_call: TRBJ2-2; clone_size: NA; d_call: TRBD1; v_call: TRBV10-3
cdr3_nt: TGTGCCAGCAATAAGGGGGAGGAGACCCAGTACTTC; cdr3_aa: CASNKGEETQYF; j_call: TRBJ2-5; clone_size: NA; d_call: NA; v_call: TRBV2
cdr3_nt: TGTGCCAGCAGCGTAGATATGAGAACCTACGAGCAGTACTTC; cdr3_aa: CASSVDMRTYEQYF; j_call: TRBJ2-7; clone_size: NA; d_call: NA; v_call: TRBV9
cdr3_nt: TGTGCCAGCAGTTTGGTGCTGGGCCACAAAACGAACTACGAGCAGTACTTC; cdr3_aa: CASSLVLGHKTNYEQYF; j_call: TRBJ2-7; clone_size: NA; d_call: NA; v_call: TRBV28
cdr3_nt: TGCAGCGTTTATACAGGGGGTAGAACTGAAGCTTTCTTT; cdr3_aa: CSVYTGGRTEAFF; j_call: TRBJ1-1; clone_size: NA; d_call: TRBD1; v_call: TRBV29-1
cdr3_nt: TGCAGTGCTAGTAGTTCTGAGCAGTTCTTC; cdr3_aa: CSASSSEQFF; j_call: TRBJ2-1; clone_size: NA; d_call: NA; v_call: TRBV20-1
cdr3_nt: TGCGCCAGCAGCCCCCGGGACACCTTAGGCACTGAAGCTTTCTTT; cdr3_aa: CASSPRDTLGTEAFF; j_call: TRBJ1-1; clone_size: NA; d_call: NA; v_call: TRBV4-1
cdr3_nt: TGTGCCAGCAGTTACGGCGGGAGGGCCTACGAGCAGTACTTC; cdr3_aa: CASSYGGRAYEQYF; j_call: TRBJ2-7; clone_size: NA; d_call: TRBD2; v_call: TRBV6-5
cdr3_nt: TGTGCCAGCAGCTTATCCCCGGTCTACGAGCAGTACTTC; cdr3_aa: CASSLSPVYEQYF; j_call: TRBJ2-7; clone_size: NA; d_call: NA; v_call: TRBV7-3
cdr3_nt: TGCGCCAGCAGCTTTGGAGGGGTCGGTTTCTACGAGCAGTACTTC; cdr3_aa: CASSFGGVGFYEQYF; j_call: TRBJ2-7; clone_size: NA; d_call: NA; v_call: TRBV5-1
cdr3_nt: TGCGCCAGCAGCTCGGGACTAGCGGGAGGAGGCAGAGATACGCAGTATTTT; cdr3_aa: CASSSGLAGGGRDTQYF; j_call: TRBJ2-3; clone_size: NA; d_call: TRBD2; v_call: TRBV5-1
cdr3_nt: TGTGCCAGCAGTTTACTAGCGGGTACCTCCTACAATGAGCAGTTCTTC; cdr3_aa: CASSLLAGTSYNEQFF; j_call: TRBJ2-1; clone_size: NA; d_call: TRBD2; v_call: TRBV27
cdr3_nt: TGCGCCAGCAGCCAAGTTTCAGGAAACACCATATATTTT; cdr3_aa: CASSQVSGNTIYF; j_call: TRBJ1-3; clone_size: NA; d_call: NA; v_call: TRBV4-3
cdr3_nt: TGTGCCAGCAGCCACACTAGCGGGAGGGACAATGAGCAGTTCTTC; cdr3_aa: CASSHTSGRDNEQFF; j_call: TRBJ2-1; clone_size: NA; d_call: TRBD2; v_call: TRBV5-4
cdr3_nt: TGCGCCAGCAGCTTCGGACAGGGTAAGGAAGCTTTCTTT; cdr3_aa: CASSFGQGKEAFF; j_call: TRBJ1-1; clone_size: once; d_call: TRBD1; v_call: TRBV5-1
cdr3_nt: TGTGCCAGCAGCTTACGGAGCAAAAATCAGCCCCAGCATTTT; cdr3_aa: CASSLRSKNQPQHF; j_call: TRBJ1-5; clone_size: NA; d_call: NA; v_call: TRBV7-2
cdr3_nt: TGTGCCAGCAGCTTATGGGGAGTTGGGCCACTTATGAACACTGAAGCTTTCTTT; cdr3_aa: CASSLWGVGPLMNTEAFF; j_call: TRBJ1-1; clone_size: NA; d_call: NA; v_call: TRBV11-1
cdr3_nt: TGTGCCAGCAGCTTAGTCGGGAATAGCAATCAGCCCCAGCATTTT; cdr3_aa: CASSLVGNSNQPQHF; j_call: TRBJ1-5; clone_size: NA; d_call: NA; v_call: TRBV7-9
cdr3_nt: TGCAGCGTTGTATCAGGGACTGGAGAGACCCAGTACTTC; cdr3_aa: CSVVSGTGETQYF; j_call: TRBJ2-5; clone_size: NA; d_call: NA; v_call: TRBV29-1
cdr3_nt: TGTGCCAGCAGCTGGAAGGGGGCTGGCTATGGCTACACCTTC; cdr3_aa: CASSWKGAGYGYTF; j_call: TRBJ1-2; clone_size: once; d_call: TRBD1; v_call: TRBV5-4
cdr3_nt: TGTGCCTGTCGGAGGTGGGACAGGGGAATTTCGGAGACCCAGTACTTC; cdr3_aa: CACRRWDRGISETQYF; j_call: TRBJ2-5; clone_size: NA; d_call: TRBD1; v_call: TRBV30
cdr3_nt: TGCAGCGTTGTACAGGGGGCCGAAGCTTTCTTT; cdr3_aa: CSVVQGAEAFF; j_call: TRBJ1-1; clone_size: NA; d_call: TRBD1; v_call: TRBV29-1
cdr3_nt: TGTGCCAGCAGCTCTCGGACAGGCGAAGCTTTCTTT; cdr3_aa: CASSSRTGEAFF; j_call: TRBJ1-1; clone_size: few; d_call: TRBD1; v_call: TRBV9
cdr3_nt: TGCGCCAGCAGCTTGGCGCTCGGGAGGAACTACGAGCAGTACTTC; cdr3_aa: CASSLALGRNYEQYF; j_call: TRBJ2-7; clone_size: NA; d_call: TRBD2; v_call: TRBV5-1
cdr3_nt: TGCGCCAGCAGCCGCGCTGCGACTAGTGTAGACTACGAGCAGTACTTC; cdr3_aa: CASSRAATSVDYEQYF; j_call: TRBJ2-7; clone_size: NA; d_call: NA; v_call: TRBV5-1
cdr3_nt: TGCAGCGTCCCAGGGTTAAAGGGGGAGCTGTTTTTT; cdr3_aa: CSVPGLKGELFF; j_call: TRBJ2-2; clone_size: NA; d_call: NA; v_call: TRBV29-1
cdr3_nt: TGCGCCAGCAGCCTCCTCGCGGGGATTAGCTCCTACGAGCAGTACTTC; cdr3_aa: CASSLLAGISSYEQYF; j_call: TRBJ2-7; clone_size: NA; d_call: NA; v_call: TRBV4-1
cdr3_nt: TGTGCCAGCACCCTGGGACCAGGGGCTCCCACAGATACGCAGTATTTT; cdr3_aa: CASTLGPGAPTDTQYF; j_call: TRBJ2-3; clone_size: NA; d_call: NA; v_call: TRBV27
cdr3_nt: TGTGCCAGCACCTTGGCAGGGGGCTACACTGAAGCTTTCTTT; cdr3_aa: CASTLAGGYTEAFF; j_call: TRBJ1-1; clone_size: NA; d_call: TRBD1; v_call: TRBV28
cdr3_nt: TGTGCCAGCAGCCCAGGGACACCTTATGGCTACACCTTC; cdr3_aa: CASSPGTPYGYTF; j_call: TRBJ1-2; clone_size: NA; d_call: NA; v_call: TRBV11-3
cdr3_nt: TGTGCCAGTGGGGGAGGGGCCGGGGAGCTGTTTTTT; cdr3_aa: CASGGGAGELFF; j_call: TRBJ2-2; clone_size: NA; d_call: TRBD2; v_call: TRBV19
cdr3_nt: TGTGCCAGCAGCCTACAGGGGGTCAACACTGAAGCTTTCTTT; cdr3_aa: CASSLQGVNTEAFF; j_call: TRBJ1-1; clone_size: NA; d_call: TRBD1; v_call: TRBV28
cdr3_nt: TGTGCCAGCAGCTTAGGGACAGGATATGGCTACACCTTC; cdr3_aa: CASSLGTGYGYTF; j_call: TRBJ1-2; clone_size: NA; d_call: TRBD1; v_call: TRBV7-3
cdr3_nt: TGTGCCACCCATAACAGCTACCAAGAGACCCAGTACTTC; cdr3_aa: CATHNSYQETQYF; j_call: TRBJ2-5; clone_size: NA; d_call: NA; v_call: TRBV27
cdr3_nt: TGTGCCAGCAGCTTTGCTAGCGGGGAGGGAGATACGCAGTATTTT; cdr3_aa: CASSFASGEGDTQYF; j_call: TRBJ2-3; clone_size: NA; d_call: TRBD2; v_call: TRBV13
cdr3_nt: TGTGCCTGGAGCTCCCAGGGGGTTCGAAATTCACCCCTCCACTTT; cdr3_aa: CAWSSQGVRNSPLHF; j_call: TRBJ1-6; clone_size: NA; d_call: TRBD1; v_call: TRBV30
cdr3_nt: TGTGCCAGAAGCGAATTTGAACAGGGGAACGAGCAGTACTTC; cdr3_aa: CARSEFEQGNEQYF; j_call: TRBJ2-7; clone_size: NA; d_call: TRBD1; v_call: TRBV5-3
cdr3_nt: TGTGCCAGCAGCTTGGGACTAGCGTCGAACTACGAGCAGTACTTC; cdr3_aa: CASSLGLASNYEQYF; j_call: TRBJ2-7; clone_size: NA; d_call: TRBD2; v_call: TRBV7-2
cdr3_nt: TGTGCCAGCAGGACTAAGGGCGATGAGCAGTTCTTC; cdr3_aa: CASRTKGDEQFF; j_call: TRBJ2-1; clone_size: NA; d_call: NA; v_call: TRBV11-3
cdr3_nt: TGTGCCAGCCAGGAGGGCGGGTATCATGAGCAGTTCTTC; cdr3_aa: CASQEGGYHEQFF; j_call: TRBJ2-1; clone_size: NA; d_call: NA; v_call: TRBV7-9
cdr3_nt: TGTGCCAGCAGCTTGGCCTCGCGACAGGGGAATCAGCCCCAGCATTTT; cdr3_aa: CASSLASRQGNQPQHF; j_call: TRBJ1-5; clone_size: NA; d_call: TRBD1; v_call: TRBV5-6
cdr3_nt: TGTGCCAGCAGTGTAATGTTAGCGGGCATTCCCTACGAGCAGTACTTC; cdr3_aa: CASSVMLAGIPYEQYF; j_call: TRBJ2-7; clone_size: NA; d_call: TRBD2; v_call: TRBV6-1
cdr3_nt: TGTGCCAGCAGCGTAGGAGCTGATACCTACGAGCAGTACTTC; cdr3_aa: CASSVGADTYEQYF; j_call: TRBJ2-7; clone_size: NA; d_call: NA; v_call: TRBV9
cdr3_nt: TGTGCCAGCAGTGGAGGGGATACGCAGTATTTT; cdr3_aa: CASSGGDTQYF; j_call: TRBJ2-3; clone_size: NA; d_call: NA; v_call: TRBV2